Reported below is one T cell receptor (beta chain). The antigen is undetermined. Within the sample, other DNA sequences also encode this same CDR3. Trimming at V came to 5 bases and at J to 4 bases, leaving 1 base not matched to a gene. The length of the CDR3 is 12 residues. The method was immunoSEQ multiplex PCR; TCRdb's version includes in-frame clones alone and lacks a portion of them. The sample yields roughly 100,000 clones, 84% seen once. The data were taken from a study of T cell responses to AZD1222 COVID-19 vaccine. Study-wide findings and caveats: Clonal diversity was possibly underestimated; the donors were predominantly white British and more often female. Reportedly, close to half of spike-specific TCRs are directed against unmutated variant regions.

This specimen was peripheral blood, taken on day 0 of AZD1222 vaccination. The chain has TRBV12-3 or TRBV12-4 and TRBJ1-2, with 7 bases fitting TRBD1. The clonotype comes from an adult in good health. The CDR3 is CASSGTVYGYTF. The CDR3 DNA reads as TGTGCCAGCAGTGGGACAGTCTATGGCTACACCTTC.